This is a list of T cell receptor beta chains from one sample in a study of T cell responses to AZD1222 COVID-19 vaccine. Repertoires were generated with immunoSEQ multiplex PCR, while TCRdb's copy carries only in-frame clones and drops some. Altogether under 200,000 clones are present, around 89% being singletons, with the ten largest covering over 4%. The input for sequencing was peripheral blood, taken 28 days after the second AZD1222 dose. The origin of the receptors is an adult who received the AZD1222 COVID-19 vaccine. CDR3s include the opening cysteine and the closing phenylalanine or tryptophan. A D gene is named only where the DNA matches it firmly. A row's size may be missing; if present it is once, few, many or a size class.

>TRBJ1-4|many|NA|TRBV2
CASNSLSGGEKLFF
TGTGCCAGCAATTCCCTCTCGGGAGGTGAAAAACTGTTTTTT
>TRBJ2-1|NA|NA|TRBV7-8
CASSAKPSGPYNEQFF
TGTGCCAGCAGCGCTAAACCCAGCGGGCCCTACAATGAGCAGTTCTTC
>TRBJ1-2|NA|NA|TRBV6-5
CASSYSKGFDYGYTF
TGTGCCAGCAGTTACTCGAAGGGTTTTGACTATGGCTACACCTTC
>TRBJ1-2|once|NA|TRBV7-2
CASSFPARLTNYGYTF
TGTGCCAGCAGCTTTCCGGCCAGACTAACTAACTATGGCTACACCTTC
>TRBJ1-2|NA|TRBD1|TRBV14
CASSSRTGGGYGYTF
TGTGCCAGCAGCTCCCGGACAGGGGGCGGCTATGGCTACACCTTC
>TRBJ1-4|NA|NA|TRBV11-2
CASSSLREGSEKLFF
TGTGCCAGCAGCTCACTTCGCGAGGGAAGTGAAAAACTGTTTTTT
>TRBJ1-2|NA|TRBD1|TRBV5-1
CASRGQLGGYTF
TGCGCCAGTAGGGGACAGTTGGGTGGCTACACCTTC
>TRBJ1-1|NA|NA|TRBV28
CASSFQNTEAFF
TGTGCCAGCAGTTTTCAGAACACTGAAGCTTTCTTT
>TRBJ1-1|NA|NA|TRBV18
CASSPSMGREGTEAFF
TGTGCCAGCTCACCTTCAATGGGGCGTGAAGGTACTGAAGCTTTCTTT
>TRBJ1-2|NA|NA|TRBV7-8
CASSSGDILILNGYTF
TGTGCCAGCAGCTCCGGGGACATTCTCATCCTGAATGGCTACACCTTC
>TRBJ1-6|NA|NA|TRBV2
CASRQDHSPLHF
TGTGCCAGCAGACAGGACCATTCACCCCTCCACTTT
>TRBJ2-1|NA|TRBD1|TRBV2
CASSVQGPTYNEQFF
TGTGCCAGCAGCGTACAGGGGCCCACCTACAATGAGCAGTTCTTC
>TRBJ1-2|NA|NA|TRBV7-9
CASSERNNYGYTF
TGTGCCAGCAGCGAGCGGAATAACTATGGCTACACCTTC
>TRBJ2-7|NA|NA|TRBV7-2
CASSLLVKGYEQYF
TGTGCCAGCAGCTTGTTAGTCAAGGGATACGAGCAGTACTTC
>TRBJ2-5|many|NA|TRBV2
CASRTGEETQYF
TGTGCCAGCCGGACTGGAGAAGAGACCCAGTACTTC
>TRBJ1-1|NA|NA|TRBV7-9
CALKQGRANTEAFF
TGTGCCTTGAAGCAGGGGAGAGCGAACACTGAAGCTTTCTTT
>TRBJ1-2|NA|TRBD1|TRBV12-3/TRBV12-4
CASSMDRGYGYTF
TGTGCCAGCAGTATGGACAGGGGCTATGGCTACACCTTC
>TRBJ2-1|NA|TRBD2|TRBV5-4
CASSLAGGSGVYNEQFF
TGTGCCAGCAGCTTGGCCGGGGGTAGCGGGGTTTACAATGAGCAGTTCTTC
>TRBJ2-5|NA|NA|TRBV9
CASSAGHGARETQYF
TGTGCCAGCAGCGCCGGCCATGGCGCTCGGGAGACCCAGTACTTC
>TRBJ1-4|NA|NA|TRBV6-2/TRBV6-3
CASSYPDSLATNEKLFF
TGTGCCAGCAGTTACCCCGACAGCCTTGCAACTAATGAAAAACTGTTTTTT
>TRBJ1-1|NA|NA|TRBV6-2/TRBV6-3
CASSSLMNTEAFF
TGTGCCAGCAGCTCTCTAATGAACACTGAAGCTTTCTTT
>TRBJ1-2|NA|TRBD1|TRBV5-1
CASSLSGGQSNYGYTF
TGCGCCAGCAGCTTGAGTGGGGGACAGTCGAACTATGGCTACACCTTC
>TRBJ1-1|NA|NA|TRBV30
CAWSPSYTEAFF
TGTGCCTGGAGCCCAAGTTACACTGAAGCTTTCTTT
>TRBJ2-1|NA|TRBD2|TRBV6-5
CASSYTTGGFYNEQFF
TGTGCCAGCAGTTACACCACGGGGGGGTTCTACAATGAGCAGTTCTTC
>TRBJ2-3|NA|NA|TRBV7-2
CASSLAADTQYF
TGTGCCAGCAGCTTAGCGGCCGATACGCAGTATTTT
>TRBJ2-3|NA|NA|TRBV5-6
CASSLAGPPPDTQYF
TGTGCCAGCAGCTTGGCGGGGCCGCCGCCAGATACGCAGTATTTT
>TRBJ2-2|NA|NA|TRBV7-8
CASNQGPNTGELFF
TGTGCCAGCAATCAGGGCCCGAACACCGGGGAGCTGTTTTTT